What follows describes a single T cell receptor (beta chain). Its antigen is not yet known. The sequencer was an Illumina HiSeq 2000. TCR beta cDNA libraries were made by 5'RACE template switching that added a universal primer site and unique molecular identifiers. cDNA synthesis was primed from the TCR beta constant segment, followed by two successive PCR amplification steps. As for the original processing: MIGEC was used to demultiplex reads and group reads by UMI, and MiTCR was used to assemble and quantify clonotypes. To remove erroneous sequences, TCR cDNA sequences were retained only when supported by two or more reads. The tcR package was used for downstream repertoire analysis, and clonotypes were matched between fractions using CDR3 nucleotide sequence together with V segment. VDJmatch was used to annotate antigen specificity against VDJdb, with one amino acid substitution in CDR3 allowed. After TCRdb reprocessed the reads, each CDR3 protein sequence was kept as one row, without DNA. Clone size and V and J calls follow TCRdb, not the original study. The sample's clone listing holds about 550,000 distinct CDR3 sequences. 3% to 4.5% of the sample goes to the ten largest clones.

The sample belongs to a study of T cells expressing NK-cell markers (dated by TCRdb to 2019 to 2021). About the full investigation: In sorted CD3+CD56+NKG2C+, CD3+CD56+NKG2C- and CD3+CD56-NKG2C+ T-cell subsets from eight or nine donors, TCR beta-chain repertoires were profiled. Seven of the eight sequenced donors were HCMV-seropositive and one was HCMV-seronegative. The study sequenced eight donors, all healthy volunteers chosen at random: three men and five women. Libraries were sequenced as 2 x 150 bp reads on Illumina HiSeq 2000/2500, MiSeq or NextSeq.

HCMV serostatus was determined by detecting HCMV-specific IgG in serum with a commercial ELISA kit. Ficoll density gradient centrifugation was used to isolate peripheral blood mononuclear cells from blood. CDR3 length: 13 amino acids, cysteine to phenylalanine. DNA was not recorded. Taken from the germline V gene, the CDR1 and CDR2 loops are SGHTA and FQGTGA. The investigation overall reported the following: Those dominant clonotypes were again the most abundant among CD3+CD56-NKG2C+ cells in a handful of donors, at about 28.3-60.1%. In six donors, the dominant CD3+CD56+NKG2C+ clonotypes were among the top 10 CD8+ clonotypes and accounted for about 1.0-7.5% of CD8+ T cells. Whether the expanded NKG2C-expressing T cell clones were specific for HCMV antigens was left unclear.

This receptor chain uses TRBV7-3 and TRBJ2-3; no DNA is available, so the TRBD1 call from TCRdb remains unchecked. The specimen was blood T cells: a sorted CD56 or NKG2C T cell subset, CD4+ or CD8+ T cells, or bulk PBMC T cells (not recorded which). This TCR derives from a man younger than 35 in good health. Donor details come from another sample of the same person, matched by shared clones. The CDR3 protein sequence reads: CASSGDPTDTQYF. The variable domain in full, with residues beyond the CDR3 obtained from the reference TRBV7-3 and TRBJ2-3 genes, is GAGVSQTPSNKVTEKGKYVELRCDPISGHTALYWYRQSLGQGPEFLIYFQGTGAADDSGLPNDRFFAVRPEGSVSTLKIQRTERGDSAVYLCASSGDPTDTQYFGPGTRLTVL.